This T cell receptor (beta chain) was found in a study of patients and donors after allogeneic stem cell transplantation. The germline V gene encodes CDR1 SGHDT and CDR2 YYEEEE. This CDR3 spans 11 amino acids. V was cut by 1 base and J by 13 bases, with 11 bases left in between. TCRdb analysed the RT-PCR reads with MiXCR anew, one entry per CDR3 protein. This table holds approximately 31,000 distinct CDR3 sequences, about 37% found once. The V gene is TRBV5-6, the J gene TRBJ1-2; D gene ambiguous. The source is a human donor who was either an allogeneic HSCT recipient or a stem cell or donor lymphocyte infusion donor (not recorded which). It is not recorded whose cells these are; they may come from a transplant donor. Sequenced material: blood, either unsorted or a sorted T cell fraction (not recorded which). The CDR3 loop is CASSLSGFSTF. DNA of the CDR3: TGTGCCAGCAGCTTGTCGGGCTTTAGCACCTTC.